This TCR beta chain was documented in a study of T-cell reconstitution after alpha-beta-depleted transplantation in children. Findings and limits, study-wide: Reports say that about two months after transplant, the alpha-beta T cells came out of several hundred graft clones that had expanded. Day-60 TCRbeta diversity that was high in some patients was derived from surviving recipient T cells and thymic progenitors. T cells produced anew were the main source of T-cell counts and diversity one year after transplant.

V dropped 3 bases and J dropped 1 base, with 21 bases sitting between them. This CDR3 spans 18 amino acids. A TCRbeta library incorporating unique molecular identifiers was prepared. TCRdb re-called the PCR reads through MiXCR, storing one row per CDR3 protein. The sample contains roughly 120,000 distinct CDR3 sequences, 10% of which appear only once. About this clonotype: What it recognizes is unknown.

This sample comprised PBMCs, obtained before TCRalphabeta/CD19-depleted stem cell transplant. The clonotype was recovered from a boy aged 2-9 years with acute lymphoblastic leukemia, due to receive a stem cell transplant. The rearrangement joins TRBV12-3 or TRBV12-4 to TRBJ1-1; D is undetermined. The CDR3 loop is CASSFRRGPGIGNTEAFF. The CDR3 DNA is TGTGCCAGCAGTTTTCGTCGAGGTCCGGGTATAGGGAACACTGAAGCTTTCTTT.